The clone carrying this T cell receptor beta chain came up many times. Its antigen is as yet unknown. TCRdb analysed the 5' RACE reads with MiXCR anew, one entry per CDR3 protein. The sample has about 220,000 distinct CDR3 sequences, approximately 3.3% seen once. The ends were cut back, 2 bases at V and 6 bases at J, with 11 bases in the middle. CDR3 length: 14 residues. CDR1 is DFQATT and CDR2 is SNEGSKA in the germline V gene (reference sequence). The data derive from a study of T cells after yellow fever vaccination. General study results and limits: Contaminants from the bulk population, in the form of abundant clonotypes, could be found in FACS-sorted repertoires. At under 98% for CD4 and 70% to 90% for CD8, most primary-vaccination clones showed up again after the booster.

The starting material was CD4+ T cells sorted from PBMCs, obtained 10 days after the yellow fever booster vaccination. The clonotype originates from a man younger than 30 who received the YFV17D yellow fever vaccine. The gene calls are TRBV20-1 and TRBJ1-6; D is uncertain. CDR3: CSARSRTGNSPLHF. For the CDR3, the DNA is TGCAGTGCTAGATCCCGGACTGGTAATTCACCCCTCCACTTT.